This TCR beta chain was obtained from a study of blood T cell repertoires in COVID-19 (dated by TCRdb to about 2020). Context from the whole study: The collaborator samples originated in the United States, Italy and Spain and spanned the acute and convalescent phases of COVID-19. The prospective study material was composed of cDNA or gDNA derived from T cells, B-cell-depleted T cells, or PBMCs. The dataset comprised deeply sampled blood TCRbeta repertoires from subjects exposed to, actively infected with, or recovered from COVID-19. The repertoires were made available in a free public database intended to serve as a resource for research on the immune response to SARS-CoV-2. Samples came from the ongoing ImmuneRACE study (first 160 participants) plus 1,254 subjects from 6 global collaborators. Nearly every sample came with metadata listing a de-identified subject ID, COVID-19 status, age in years and sex. Where HLA class I and class II types were available, the types were taken from metadata supplied by the sample provider, not from assay-based typing.

The CDR3 contains 15 residues, cysteine and phenylalanine counted. Here the CDR3 DNA is all that survives: 45 bases in frame from base 1. CDR1 and CDR2, per the germline V gene, are SNHLY and FYNNEI. V lost 4 bases and J lost 2 bases, and the count of bases not matched to a germline gene is 4. Results the study describes overall, beyond this receptor: The quantity of clinical and demographic metadata differed by source and by participant and was supplied without curation.

With regard to this clone: Its target antigen remains unknown. No base-level quality is on record; no much larger clone is a single base apart.

Collaborating institutions collected whole blood in K2EDTA tubes following their own protocols. Collaborator samples were shipped for TCRbeta analysis as frozen whole blood, isolated PBMCs, or DNA extracted from either sample type. The immunoSEQ Assay, a bias-controlled multiplex PCR, was used to amplify TCRbeta CDR3 regions from genomic DNA. In the original analysis: The number of nucleated cells in each sample was estimated from the amplification of reference gene primers within the assay. To quantify the absolute abundance of each unique TCRbeta CDR3 rearrangement, sequence reads were collapsed and filtered. For each sample, productive Simpson clonality was calculated as the square root of Simpson's diversity index over productive rearrangements. Imported from immuneACCESS, the table was reduced by TCRdb to in-frame sequences with V and J called. These copies leave out some clones; in studies compared against another copy, an unresolved V gene accounts for under half, and the cause of the remainder is not known. V and J calls plus clone size are reproduced from that table; the DNA served to infer D and trimming. The sample table contains more than 9,500 clones; only one count was recorded for approximately 85% of them. The top ten clones comprise roughly 5.1% of the sample.

This TCR was recovered from a human donor in a cohort sampled during active COVID-19. The rearrangement joined TRBV2 to TRBJ2-2; TRBD2 matches 7 bases in the middle. Sequenced input: peripheral blood. The CDR3 region has the sequence CASSASGPNTGELFF. The DNA sequence reads TGTGCCAGCAGTGCTAGCGGACCAAACACCGGGGAGCTGTTTTTT.